This T cell receptor beta chain was observed in a study of T cells in Graves' hyperthyroidism and ophthalmopathy. In the study overall: Prior to any treatment, at the point of initial diagnosis, peripheral blood was collected. Study-wide results and limits: From stable hyperthyroidism, ophthalmopathy was set apart by a 13 V-J model.

This clonotype has a count of ten or more. Its antigen is unidentified. A lack of ophthalmopathy progression within 18 months defined stable Graves' hyperthyroidism. The study left out patients who had uncontrolled infection, other autoimmune disease, pregnancy or lactation. Regions amplified from RNA transcripts were the TCR beta CDR3 regions. An initial round of RT-PCR targeting the TCR CDR3 relied on the HTBI primer set. TCRdb re-called the multiplex PCR reads with MiXCR, one entry per CDR3 protein. This table holds under 350,000 distinct CDR3 sequences, 15% to 20% found once. This CDR3 has 15 amino acids. CDR1 is LGHDT and CDR2 is YNNKEL in the germline V gene (reference sequence). The junction had 7 bases not matched to a gene; V was cut back by 4 bases and J by 4 bases.

This receptor was obtained from a woman in her forties or fifties with Graves' hyperthyroidism. The sequenced sample was blood. The chain is built from TRBV3-1 and TRBJ1-2; 9 nucleotides match TRBD1. The CDR3 DNA reads as TGTGCCAGCAGCCCAGGGACAGGGTTTAGCTATGGCTACACCTTC. Translation gives CASSPGTGFSYGYTF.